This T cell receptor beta chain was identified during a study of patients and donors after allogeneic stem cell transplantation. V lost 6 bases to trimming and J lost 4 bases, with 13 bases between them. The CDR3 length is 14 residues. Via MiXCR, TCRdb re-called the RT-PCR reads, giving one row per CDR3 protein. The table records roughly 140,000 distinct CDR3 sequences, about 40% of them present only once. Sequencing input: blood, either unsorted or a sorted T cell fraction (not recorded which). The chain is built from TRBV12-3 or TRBV12-4 and TRBJ1-5; tentatively, D is TRBD1 (6 bases). The clonotype comes from a human donor who was either an allogeneic HSCT recipient or a stem cell or donor lymphocyte infusion donor (not recorded which). It is not recorded whose cells these are; they may come from a transplant donor. The CDR3 DNA is TGTGCCAGCAGCCCTGACAGGACGAATCAGCCCCAGCATTTT. Its protein product is CASSPDRTNQPQHF.